The rows below give T cell receptor beta chains drawn from one sample of a study of cytotoxic CD8 clonotypes in ibrutinib-treated CLL. Sequencing used immunoSEQ multiplex PCR; TCRdb keeps in-frame clones, though not all of them. The sample contains approximately 42,000 clones, nearly 70% of which appear only once. This material consisted of PBMCs, taken after 12 months of ibrutinib treatment. Receptors were obtained from a human donor with chronic lymphocytic leukemia. Both conserved end residues are part of each CDR3. Fields, in order: J gene, clone size, D gene, V gene, CDR3 protein, CDR3 DNA. D genes are given only for firm matches. For some rows the clone size is stated as once, few or many, or as a class when expanded; others skip it.

TRBJ2-7 | NA | TRBD2 | TRBV27 | CASRASGRYEQYF | TGTGCCAGCAGAGCTAGCGGGAGGTACGAGCAGTACTTC
TRBJ1-3 | NA | NA | TRBV19 | CASTATAGARNTIYF | TGTGCCAGTACCGCGACAGCGGGTGCCAGAAACACCATATATTTT
TRBJ1-1 | NA | TRBD1 | TRBV28 | CASSLWRGQKRQNTEAFF | TGTGCCAGCAGTTTATGGAGGGGACAGAAACGGCAGAACACTGAAGCTTTCTTT
TRBJ2-7 | NA | TRBD2 | TRBV7-2 | CASSGTSGAYEQYF | TGTGCCAGCAGCGGGACTAGCGGAGCCTACGAGCAGTACTTC
TRBJ2-5 | few | TRBD2 | TRBV28 | CASSVPYPLAGAETQYF | TGTGCCAGCAGTGTCCCGTATCCCCTAGCGGGAGCGGAGACCCAGTACTTC
TRBJ2-7 | NA | NA | TRBV6-5 | CASSQGAYEQYF | TGTGCCAGCAGCCAGGGAGCCTACGAGCAGTACTTC
TRBJ2-1 | NA | NA | TRBV11-1 | CASSLSRVPYNEQFF | TGTGCCAGCAGCTTATCCCGGGTGCCCTACAATGAGCAGTTCTTC
TRBJ1-1 | NA | NA | TRBV6-4 | CASLLTEAFF | TGTGCCAGCCTACTGACTGAAGCTTTCTTT
TRBJ1-1 | NA | NA | TRBV6-5 | CASSTDSVVTEAFF | TGTGCCAGCAGTACGGACAGCGTGGTCACTGAAGCTTTCTTT
TRBJ2-7 | NA | NA | TRBV11-2 | CASSSSLDYEQYF | TGTGCCAGCAGCTCCTCTCTCGACTACGAGCAGTACTTC
TRBJ2-5 | NA | TRBD2 | TRBV2 | CARGAGGGGETQYF | TGTGCCAGGGGGGCGGGGGGCGGAGGCGAGACCCAGTACTTC
TRBJ2-1 | NA | NA | TRBV14 | CASSQFQGGEQFF | TGTGCCAGCAGCCAATTTCAGGGGGGTGAGCAGTTCTTC
TRBJ2-7 | NA | TRBD2 | TRBV7-9 | CASSLAGTGGEQYF | TGTGCCAGCAGCTTAGCCGGCACGGGGGGAGAGCAGTACTTC
TRBJ1-3 | NA | NA | TRBV9 | CASSVQDSQRSSGNTIYF | TGTGCCAGCAGCGTTCAGGACAGCCAGCGTTCCTCTGGAAACACCATATATTTT
TRBJ1-5 | NA | NA | TRBV2 | CASSVKGGSEPQHF | TGTGCCAGCAGCGTCAAGGGGGGTTCGGAGCCCCAGCATTTT
TRBJ1-4 | few | NA | TRBV25-1 | CASTAGGGSNEKLFF | TGTGCCAGCACCGCCGGGGGGGGAAGTAATGAAAAACTGTTTTTT
TRBJ2-3 | NA | TRBD2 | TRBV10-1 | CASSESTLADSTDTQYF | TGCGCCAGCAGTGAGTCGACACTAGCGGATAGCACAGATACGCAGTATTTT
TRBJ1-1 | few | NA | TRBV5-4 | CATGGVAWDTEAFF | TGTGCCACGGGGGGAGTAGCGTGGGACACTGAAGCTTTCTTT
TRBJ1-1 | NA | NA | TRBV18 | CASSPGRGGTEAFF | TGTGCCAGCTCACCCGGACGGGGCGGCACTGAAGCTTTCTTT
TRBJ2-1 | NA | NA | TRBV30 | CAWSTPTSIAYNEQFF | TGTGCCTGGAGTACGCCCACTAGCATCGCATACAATGAGCAGTTCTTC
TRBJ1-1 | NA | NA | TRBV2 | CASSDGMNTEAFF | TGTGCCAGCAGTGATGGGATGAACACTGAAGCTTTCTTT